This TCR beta chain was documented in a study of blood T cell repertoires in COVID-19 (dated by TCRdb to 2019 to 2021). In terms of the full investigation: Collaborator samples came from the United States, Italy and Spain and covered acute and convalescent phases of COVID-19. The material from the prospective study consisted of cDNA or gDNA derived from T cells, B-cell-depleted T cells, or PBMCs. The dataset comprised deeply sampled blood TCRbeta repertoires from subjects exposed to, actively infected with, or recovered from COVID-19. The repertoires were released in a freely available public database meant as a resource for research on the immune response to SARS-CoV-2. Samples were obtained from the ongoing ImmuneRACE study (first 160 participants) and from some 1,300 subjects provided by 6 global collaborators. The sample metadata nearly always contained a de-identified subject ID, COVID-19 status, age in years and sex. Where HLA class I and class II types were available, the types were taken from metadata supplied by the sample provider, not from assay-based typing.

In regard to this clone: Its binding antigen is unknown. Within one base of it there is no much larger clone, and no base qualities were kept.

One collaborating source in Seattle enrolled patients during active infection and followed them longitudinally through the course of disease. Collaborating institutions collected whole blood in K2EDTA tubes following their own protocols. For TCRbeta analysis, collaborator samples were shipped as frozen whole blood, as isolated PBMCs, or as DNA extracted from either sample type. Overall results and qualifications from the work: The quantity of clinical and demographic metadata differed by source and by participant and was supplied without curation.

The immunoSEQ Assay, a bias-controlled multiplex PCR, was used to amplify TCRbeta CDR3 regions from genomic DNA. On the study's bioinformatics: Within the assay, amplification of reference gene primers was used to estimate how many nucleated cells each sample contained. Sequence reads were collapsed and filtered to measure the absolute abundance of every unique TCRbeta CDR3 rearrangement. Productive Simpson clonality was computed per sample as the square root of Simpson's diversity index over productive rearrangements. TCRdb carries this immuneACCESS record with in-frame sequences only. Its versions omit some clonotypes, under half of them owing to an unresolved V gene in the studies checked, with the rest unexplained. That table furnishes V, J and clone size, whereas the DNA furnished D and trimming. This sample holds around 300,000 clones; 70% to 90% were observed only once. Clones ranked in the top ten supply 1.5% to 2% of the sample.

The CDR3 measures 15 amino acids from cysteine to phenylalanine. This entry keeps only the CDR3 DNA: 45 bases, framed from base 1. V is clipped by 0 bases and J by 10 bases, and the sequence between their germline boundaries is 13 bases long. Sequences LGHNA (CDR1) and YSLEER (CDR2) are obtained from the germline V gene. This receptor was identified in a woman in her thirties with COVID-19, enrolled during active disease. Sequencing input: peripheral blood. This chain is built from TRBV4-3 and TRBJ1-6; TRBD1 might be the D gene, on 5 matching bases. The nucleotide sequence is TGCGCCAGCAGCCAAGATGGGGGGAGTGGGTCACCCCTCCACTTT. Its translation reads: CASSQDGGSGSPLHF.